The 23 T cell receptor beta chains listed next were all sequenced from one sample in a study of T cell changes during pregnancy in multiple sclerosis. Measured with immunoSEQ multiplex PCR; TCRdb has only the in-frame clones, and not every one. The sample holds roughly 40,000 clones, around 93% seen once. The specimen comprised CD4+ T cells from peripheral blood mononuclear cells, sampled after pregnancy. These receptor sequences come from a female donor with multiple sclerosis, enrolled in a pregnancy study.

CDR3 DNA sequence: TGTGCCAGCAGCTTAGCGCTAGCGGGGGGCCAAGAGACCCAGTACTTC. Amino acid sequence: CASSLALAGGQETQYF. The gene calls are TRBV11-2 and TRBJ2-5, with 11 bases lining up with TRBD2. The germline V gene encodes CDR1 SGHAT and CDR2 FQNNGV. Trimming took 1 base from V and 1 from J; bases not matched to a gene: 2. The CDR3 extends over 16 amino acids.

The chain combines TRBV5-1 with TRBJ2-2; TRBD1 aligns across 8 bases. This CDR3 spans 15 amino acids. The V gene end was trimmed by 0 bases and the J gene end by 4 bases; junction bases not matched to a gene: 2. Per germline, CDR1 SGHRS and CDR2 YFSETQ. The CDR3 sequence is CASSLAQGATGELFF. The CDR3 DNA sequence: TGCGCCAGCAGCTTGGCGCAGGGGGCCACCGGGGAGCTGTTTTTT.

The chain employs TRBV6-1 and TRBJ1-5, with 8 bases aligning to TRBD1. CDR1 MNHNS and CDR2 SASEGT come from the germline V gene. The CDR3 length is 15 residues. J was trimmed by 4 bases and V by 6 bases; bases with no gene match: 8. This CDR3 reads CASRAGTGGNQPQHF. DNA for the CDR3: TGTGCCAGCAGAGCCGGGACAGGCGGGAATCAGCCCCAGCATTTT.

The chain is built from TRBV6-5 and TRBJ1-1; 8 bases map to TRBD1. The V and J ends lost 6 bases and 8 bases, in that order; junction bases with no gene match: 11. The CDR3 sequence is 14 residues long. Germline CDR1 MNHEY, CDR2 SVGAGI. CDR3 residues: CASRRQGSPGEAFF. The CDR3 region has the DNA TGTGCCAGCAGACGACAGGGGAGCCCAGGAGAAGCTTTCTTT.

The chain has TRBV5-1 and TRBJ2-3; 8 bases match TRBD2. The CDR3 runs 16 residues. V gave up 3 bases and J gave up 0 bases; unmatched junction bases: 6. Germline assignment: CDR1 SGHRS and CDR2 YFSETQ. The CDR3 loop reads CASSSSWTSSTDTQYF. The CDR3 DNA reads TGCGCCAGCAGCTCCTCGTGGACTAGCAGCACAGATACGCAGTATTTT.

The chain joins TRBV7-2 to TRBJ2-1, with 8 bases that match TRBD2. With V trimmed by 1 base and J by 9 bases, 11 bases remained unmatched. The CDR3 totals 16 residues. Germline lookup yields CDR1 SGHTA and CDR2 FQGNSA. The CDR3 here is CASSLGSRGALSEQFF. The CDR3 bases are TGTGCCAGCAGCTTAGGCTCGCGGGGGGCTCTCAGTGAGCAGTTCTTC.

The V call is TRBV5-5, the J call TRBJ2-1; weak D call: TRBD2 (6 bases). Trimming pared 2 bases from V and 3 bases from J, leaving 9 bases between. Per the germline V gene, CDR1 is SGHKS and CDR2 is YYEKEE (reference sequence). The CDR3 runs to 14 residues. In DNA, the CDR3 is TGTGCCAGCAGCTTACGGGGGAGCTACAATGAGCAGTTCTTC. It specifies CASSLRGSYNEQFF. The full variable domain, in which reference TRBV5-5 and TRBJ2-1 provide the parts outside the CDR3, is DAGVTQSPTHLIKTRGQQVTLRCSPISGHKSVSWYQQVLGQGPQFIFQYYEKEERGRGNFPDRFSARQFPNYSSELNVNALLLGDSALYLCASSLRGSYNEQFFGPGTRLTVL.

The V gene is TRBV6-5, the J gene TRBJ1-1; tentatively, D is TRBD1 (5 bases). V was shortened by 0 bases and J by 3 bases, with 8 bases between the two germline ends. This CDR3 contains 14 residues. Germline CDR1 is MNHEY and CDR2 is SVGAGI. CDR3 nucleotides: TGTGCCAGCAGTTACTCAGCGGGGGACACTGAAGCTTTCTTT. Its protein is CASSYSAGDTEAFF.

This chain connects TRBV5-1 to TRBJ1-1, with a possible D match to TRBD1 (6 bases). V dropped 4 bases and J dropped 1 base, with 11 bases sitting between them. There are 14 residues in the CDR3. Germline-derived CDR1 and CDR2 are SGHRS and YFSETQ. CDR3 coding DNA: TGCGCCAGCAGCAACGGACAGACGAACACTGAAGCTTTCTTT. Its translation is CASSNGQTNTEAFF.

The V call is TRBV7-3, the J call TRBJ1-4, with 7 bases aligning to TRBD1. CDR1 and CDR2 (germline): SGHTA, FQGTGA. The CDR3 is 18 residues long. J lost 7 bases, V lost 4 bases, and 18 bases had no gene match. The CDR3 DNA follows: TGTGCCAGCAGCTCCTACCTACCGAGACAGGGCTACTTTGAAAAACTGTTTTTT. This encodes CASSSYLPRQGYFEKLFF.

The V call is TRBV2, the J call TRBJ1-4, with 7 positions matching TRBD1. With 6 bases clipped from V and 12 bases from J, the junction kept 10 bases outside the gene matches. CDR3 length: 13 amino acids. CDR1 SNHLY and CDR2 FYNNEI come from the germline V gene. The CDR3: CASRKTPTGELFF. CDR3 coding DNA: TGTGCCAGCAGAAAAACCCCTACAGGGGAACTGTTTTTT.

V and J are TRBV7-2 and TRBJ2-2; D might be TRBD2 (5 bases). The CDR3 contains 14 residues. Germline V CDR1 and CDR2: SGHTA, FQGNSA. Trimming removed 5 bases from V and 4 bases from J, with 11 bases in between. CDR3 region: CASSLRGRTGELFF. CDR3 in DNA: TGTGCCAGCAGCCTTAGAGGGCGCACCGGGGAGCTGTTTTTT.

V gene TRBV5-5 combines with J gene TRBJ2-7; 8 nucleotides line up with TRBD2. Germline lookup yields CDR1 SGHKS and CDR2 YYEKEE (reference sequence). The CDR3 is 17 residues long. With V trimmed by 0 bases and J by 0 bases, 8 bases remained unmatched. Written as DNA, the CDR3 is TGTGCCAGCAGCTTGGATGCGGGGGGCAGATTCTCCTACGAGCAGTACTTC. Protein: CASSLDAGGRFSYEQYF.

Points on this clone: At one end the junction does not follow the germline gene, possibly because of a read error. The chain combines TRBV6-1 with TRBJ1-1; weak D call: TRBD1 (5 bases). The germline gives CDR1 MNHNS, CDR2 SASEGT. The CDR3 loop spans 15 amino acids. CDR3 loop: CASREEGLQNTEAFF. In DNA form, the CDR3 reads TGTGCCAGCAGAGAAGAGGGACTGCAGAACACTGAAGCTTTCTTT.

The CDR3 DNA reads as TGTGCCAGCAGTGAATGGGGCATTGAAAAACTGTTTTTT. The encoded protein is CASSEWGIEKLFF. This chain uses TRBV25-1 with TRBJ1-4; D may be TRBD1 (5 bases). The CDR3 covers 13 residues. The ends were cut back, 1 base at V and 7 bases at J, with 7 bases in the middle. The germline V gene encodes CDR1 MGHDK and CDR2 SYGVNS.

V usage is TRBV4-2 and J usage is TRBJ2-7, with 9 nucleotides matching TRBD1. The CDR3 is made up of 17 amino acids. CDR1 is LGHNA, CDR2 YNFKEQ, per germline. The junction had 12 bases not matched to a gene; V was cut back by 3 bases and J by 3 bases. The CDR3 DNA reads TGTGCCAGCAGCCACCGCAACCGGGACAGGGACTTCTACGAGCAGTACTTC. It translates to CASSHRNRDRDFYEQYF.

The chain's CDR3 is CASSLGPTGESTEAFF. The CDR3 DNA reads TGCGCCAGCAGCTTGGGCCCCACAGGGGAGAGTACTGAAGCTTTCTTT. This chain uses TRBV5-1 with TRBJ1-1; 7 bases are a match to TRBD1. The germline gives CDR1 SGHRS, CDR2 YFSETQ. Trimming removed 0 bases from V and 5 bases from J; junction bases left unmatched: 10. This CDR3 has 16 amino acids.

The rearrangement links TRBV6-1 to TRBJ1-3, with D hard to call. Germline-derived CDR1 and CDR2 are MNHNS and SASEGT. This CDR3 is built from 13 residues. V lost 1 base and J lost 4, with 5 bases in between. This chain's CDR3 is CASSEEQGNTIYF. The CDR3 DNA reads TGTGCCAGCAGTGAAGAACAGGGAAACACCATATATTTT.

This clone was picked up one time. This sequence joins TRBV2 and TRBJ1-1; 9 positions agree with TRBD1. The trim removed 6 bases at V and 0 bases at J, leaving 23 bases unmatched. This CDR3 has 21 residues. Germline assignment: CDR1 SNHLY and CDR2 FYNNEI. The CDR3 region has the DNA TGTGCCAGCAGCGAACTCTCCCCCCGACGCGGGACAGGGTTTATGAACACTGAAGCTTTCTTT. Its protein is CASSELSPRRGTGFMNTEAFF.

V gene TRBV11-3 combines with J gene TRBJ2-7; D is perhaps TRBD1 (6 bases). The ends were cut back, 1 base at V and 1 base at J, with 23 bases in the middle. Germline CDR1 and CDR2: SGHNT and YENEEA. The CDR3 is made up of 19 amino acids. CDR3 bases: TGTGCCAGCAGCTTAGCTCCTACAGGGTCGCAACAGTTGTCCTACGAGCAGTACTTC. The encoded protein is CASSLAPTGSQQLSYEQYF. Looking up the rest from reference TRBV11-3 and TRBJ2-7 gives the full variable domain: EAGVVQSPRYKIIEKKQPVAFWCNPISGHNTLYWYLQNLGQGPELLIRYENEEAVDDSQLPKDRFSAERLKGVDSTLKIQPAELGDSAVYLCASSLAPTGSQQLSYEQYFGPGTRLTVT.

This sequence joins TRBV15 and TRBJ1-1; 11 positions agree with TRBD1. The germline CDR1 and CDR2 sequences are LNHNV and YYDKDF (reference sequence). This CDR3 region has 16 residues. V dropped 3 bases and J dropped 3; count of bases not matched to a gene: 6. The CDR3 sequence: CATSRGGDRGDTEAFF. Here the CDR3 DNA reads TGTGCCACCAGCAGGGGTGGGGACAGGGGGGACACTGAAGCTTTCTTT.

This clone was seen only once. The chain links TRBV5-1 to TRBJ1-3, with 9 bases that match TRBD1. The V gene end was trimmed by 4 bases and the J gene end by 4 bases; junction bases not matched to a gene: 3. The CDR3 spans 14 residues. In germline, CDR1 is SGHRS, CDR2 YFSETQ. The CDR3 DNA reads TGCGCCAGCAGCACCGGGACAGGGGGAAACACCATATATTTT. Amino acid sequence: CASSTGTGGNTIYF.

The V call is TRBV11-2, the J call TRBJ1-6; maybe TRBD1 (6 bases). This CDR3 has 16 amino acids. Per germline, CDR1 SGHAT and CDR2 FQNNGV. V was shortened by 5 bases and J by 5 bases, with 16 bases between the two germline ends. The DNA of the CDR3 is TGTGCCAGCAGCAGCGTCGAACAGGGACATAATTCACCCCTCCACTTT. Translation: CASSSVEQGHNSPLHF.